These 24 T cell receptor beta chains were all obtained from the same sample, sequenced in a study of cytomegalovirus exposure and HLA in healthy donors. Primers: 60 Vbeta forward and 13 Jbeta reverse. Libraries were prepared by immunoSEQ multiplex PCR; TCRdb keeps only in-frame clonotypes and omits some of them. The table for this sample gives 55,000 to 70,000 clones. The sequencing sample was made of PBMCs. Receptor source: a female donor in good health and CMV-seropositive.

CDR3 in amino acids: CASSPNRGTGYHEQFF. The CDR3 DNA reads as TGTGCCAGCAGCCCAAACCGTGGGACAGGGTATCACGAGCAGTTCTTC. This chain connects TRBV7-3 to TRBJ2-1; 9 bases are a match to TRBD1. The V and J ends lost 5 bases and 10 bases, in that order; junction bases with no gene match: 15. The length of the CDR3 is 16 residues. Germline lookup yields CDR1 SGHTA and CDR2 FQGTGA.

V and J are TRBV19 and TRBJ2-7; maybe TRBD1 (6 bases). The CDR3 extends over 14 amino acids. Looked up from germline, CDR1 is LNHDA and CDR2 is SQIVND (reference sequence). V lost 7 bases and J lost 2, with 15 bases in between. The CDR3 loop reads CASTPGRDTYEQYF. Written as DNA, the CDR3 is TGTGCCAGTACCCCGGGCCGGGACACCTACGAGCAGTACTTC.

The chain links TRBV7-8 to TRBJ2-2, with a possible D match to TRBD1 (6 bases). Germline CDR1 reads SGHVS; CDR2 reads FQNEAQ. The V gene lost 1 base and the J gene lost 6 bases, with 15 bases spanning the gap. The CDR3 has 16 amino acids. This chain's CDR3 is CASSLEGRGFAGELFF. Written as DNA, the CDR3 is TGTGCCAGCAGCTTAGAAGGCAGGGGTTTTGCCGGGGAGCTGTTTTTT.

V and J are TRBV18 and TRBJ2-7; 8 nucleotides align to TRBD1. Looked up from germline, CDR1 is KGHSH and CDR2 is LQKENI. Trimming cost V 3 bases and J 7 bases; bases outside gene matches: 8. The CDR3 contains 14 residues. This CDR3 is CASSPGQGAREQYF. CDR3 DNA sequence: TGTGCCAGCTCACCCGGTCAGGGGGCCAGGGAGCAGTACTTC.

Concerning this clone: The identical CDR3 is also encoded by other nucleotide sequences in the sample. This chain joins TRBV30 and TRBJ2-1; no clear D gene. Trimming took off 1 base at V and 5 bases at J, with 12 bases between the two ends. Germline values: CDR1 GTSNPN, CDR2 SVGIG (reference sequence). The CDR3 runs to 14 residues. CDR3 sequence (DNA): TGTGCCTGGAGTGAGGCAACAGACGACAATGAGCAGTTCTTC. Its translation: CAWSEATDDNEQFF.

This chain uses TRBV18 with TRBJ2-7; tentative D call: TRBD1 (6 bases). Per the germline V gene, CDR1 is KGHSH and CDR2 is LQKENI. Trimming left V 0 bases short and J 9 bases short, with 12 bases between. CDR3 length: 13 amino acids. The CDR3 loop is CASSPPSGGVQYF. The CDR3 DNA sequence: TGTGCCAGCTCACCACCTTCTGGGGGCGTGCAGTACTTC.

This chain joins TRBV7-6 and TRBJ2-5; D remains ambiguous. Trimming removed 1 base at V and 4 bases at J, with 7 bases between. Germline V lookup: CDR1 SGHVS, CDR2 FNYEAQ. The CDR3 has 13 residues. The CDR3 reads CASSLVSRETQYF. The DNA of the CDR3 is TGTGCCAGCAGCTTAGTGTCCCGAGAGACCCAGTACTTC.

The rearrangement joins TRBV5-1 to TRBJ2-1; tentatively, D is TRBD2 (6 bases). CDR3 length: 15 residues. Germline V gene sequence: CDR1 SGHRS, CDR2 YFSETQ. Trimming cost V 2 bases and J 5 bases, with 14 bases left between them. CDR3 sequence: CASSFSAGSDNEQFF. In DNA form, the CDR3 reads TGCGCCAGCAGCTTCAGTGCGGGGAGCGACAATGAGCAGTTCTTC.

The chain employs TRBV4-3 and TRBJ1-1, with D possibly TRBD1 on 5 matching bases. CDR3 length: 15 residues. The germline gives CDR1 LGHNA, CDR2 YSLEER. Trimming removed 4 bases at V and 0 bases at J, with 12 bases between. DNA of the CDR3: TGCGCCAGCAGCCGTGAAGGACATATGAACACTGAAGCTTTCTTT. Its translation: CASSREGHMNTEAFF.

The V gene is TRBV2, the J gene TRBJ2-5; a possible D gene is TRBD2 (6 bases). The CDR3 consists of 15 residues. From germline, CDR1 is SNHLY and CDR2 FYNNEI. Trimming took off 4 bases at V and 2 bases at J, with 14 bases between the two ends. The CDR3 loop is CASSVSAGSQETQYF. CDR3 DNA sequence: TGTGCCAGCAGTGTCAGCGCGGGGAGTCAAGAGACCCAGTACTTC.

The rearrangement uses TRBV30 and TRBJ1-6; the D is unclear. The CDR3 totals 15 residues. Germline loops: CDR1 GTSNPN, CDR2 SVGIG (reference sequence). V was pared by 4 bases and J by 10 bases, with 20 bases between. CDR3 loop: CAWTKRRPVVSPLHF. The CDR3, as DNA: TGTGCCTGGACCAAACGGCGGCCGGTGGTCTCACCCCTCCACTTT.

The V and J genes are TRBV28 and TRBJ2-7; 7 positions match TRBD1. Germline CDR1 MDHEN, CDR2 SYDVKM. The CDR3 is 16 residues long. With V trimmed by 5 bases and J by 3 bases, 13 bases remained unmatched. CDR3 DNA sequence: TGTGCCAGCAGTGCGGTCTCCGGGACAGACTACTACGAGCAGTACTTC. Translating gives CASSAVSGTDYYEQYF.

The CDR3 DNA reads as TGTGCCAGCAGTGGGACAGGGATAGGTCAGCCCCAGCATTTT. Translated: CASSGTGIGQPQHF. The V call is TRBV25-1, the J call TRBJ1-5; TRBD1 agrees at 8 bases. CDR1 is MGHDK, CDR2 SYGVNS, per germline. After removal of 4 bases from V and 6 bases from J, the junction contained 5 bases not matched to a gene. This CDR3 comprises 14 residues.

The rearrangement uses TRBV7-2 and TRBJ2-3; D remains unclear. In germline, CDR1 is SGHTA, CDR2 FQGNSA. CDR3 size: 15 residues. With 0 bases removed from V and 1 base from J, the gap between germline ends came to 8 bases. The CDR3 DNA reads as TGTGCCAGCAGCTTAGCGGTCGGTCGCACAGATACGCAGTATTTT. Translating it yields CASSLAVGRTDTQYF.

The gene calls are TRBV5-4 and TRBJ2-5; 7 bases are shared with TRBD2. Germline lookup yields CDR1 SGHNT and CDR2 YYREEE (reference sequence). The CDR3 consists of 16 residues. With 2 bases clipped from V and 2 bases from J, the junction kept 9 bases outside the gene matches. The CDR3 bases are TGTGCCAGCAGCTTAGGACTAGTAGTAGGGCAAGAGACCCAGTACTTC. Protein: CASSLGLVVGQETQYF.

CDR3 sequence reads: CASSFLSTDQPQHF. The CDR3 bases are TGTGCCAGCAGTTTTCTATCTACAGATCAGCCCCAGCATTTT. The chain couples TRBV27 to TRBJ1-5; D gene ambiguous. Germline V gene lookup returns CDR1 MNHEY and CDR2 SMNVEV (reference sequence). This CDR3 spans 14 amino acids. V was cut by 3 bases and J by 5 bases, with 11 bases left in between.

The V gene is TRBV29-1, the J gene TRBJ1-4; a weak D match, TRBD1 (6 bases). Germline values: CDR1 SQVTM, CDR2 ANQGSEA. This CDR3 has 15 amino acids. Trimming removed 6 bases at V and 0 bases at J, with 14 bases between. In nucleotides, the CDR3 is TGCAGCGTGTCCAAAACAGGGACAACTAATGAAAAACTGTTTTTT. Protein: CSVSKTGTTNEKLFF.

V gene TRBV28 combines with J gene TRBJ1-5; maybe TRBD1 (5 bases). The germline CDR1 and CDR2 sequences are MDHEN and SYDVKM. The CDR3 contains 15 residues. V lost 7 bases to trimming and J lost 0 bases, with 13 bases between them. In DNA, the CDR3 is TGTGCCAGCACCACCGCAGGGTATAGCAATCAGCCCCAGCATTTT. As protein: CASTTAGYSNQPQHF.

The chain couples TRBV18 to TRBJ2-7; TRBD2 might be the D (6 bases). Germline V CDR1 and CDR2: KGHSH, LQKENI. The CDR3 sequence is 12 residues long. V lost 3 bases to trimming and J lost 7 bases, with 10 bases between them. CDR3 bases: TGTGCCAGCTCACCTCCCGGACTAGAGCAGTACTTC. This codes for CASSPPGLEQYF.

The V and J genes are TRBV2 and TRBJ2-7; 14 bases align to TRBD2. Germline lookup yields CDR1 SNHLY and CDR2 FYNNEI. The ends lost 6 bases at V and 4 bases at J; junction bases unmatched: 14. The CDR3 spans 18 residues. The CDR3 DNA is TGTGCCAGCAGGTATCCGGGACTAGCGGGGGTTTCTCTGTACGAGCAGTACTTC. Its translation is CASRYPGLAGVSLYEQYF.

V is TRBV19 and J is TRBJ1-5, with TRBD1 matching over 10 bases. CDR1 and CDR2 (germline): LNHDA, SQIVND (reference sequence). The CDR3 consists of 17 residues. Unmatched junction bases numbered 9, after V lost 6 bases and J lost 1 base. The CDR3 sequence: CASRQQGQGLSNQPQHF. The CDR3 bases are TGTGCCAGTAGGCAACAGGGACAGGGGTTGAGCAATCAGCCCCAGCATTTT.

The chain links TRBV7-6 to TRBJ2-7; D gene uncertain. CDR1 and CDR2 from the germline V gene are SGHVS and FNYEAQ. The CDR3 has 11 residues. V lost 9 bases and J 4 bases, leaving 10 bases between the germline ends. Here the CDR3 DNA reads TGTGCCAGAAGCCCAGGTTACGAGCAGTACTTC. Encoded protein: CARSPGYEQYF. The whole variable domain, remainder taken from reference TRBV7-6 and TRBJ2-7, is GAGVSQSPRYKVTKRGQDVALRCDPISGHVSLYWYRQALGQGPEFLTYFNYEAQQDKSGLPNDRFSAERPEGSISTLTIQRTEQRDSAMYRCARSPGYEQYFGPGTRLTVT.

The chain employs TRBV19 and TRBJ1-2; no definite D call. The CDR3 sequence is 14 residues long. V lost 5 bases, J lost 0 bases, and 10 bases lay in between. Germline V lookup: CDR1 LNHDA, CDR2 SQIVND (reference sequence). CDR3 sequence (DNA): TGTGCCAGTAGTTCGTACGGTTCTAACTATGGCTACACCTTC. Protein: CASSSYGSNYGYTF. The variable domain in full, with the rest retrieved from reference TRBV19 and TRBJ1-2, is DGGITQSPKYLFRKEGQNVTLSCEQNLNHDAMYWYRQDPGQGLRLIYYSQIVNDFQKGDIAEGYSVSREKKESFPLTVTSAQKNPTAFYLCASSSYGSNYGYTFGSGTRLTVV.

V gene TRBV4-3 combines with J gene TRBJ2-7, with 7 bases that match TRBD1. Germline lookup yields CDR1 LGHNA and CDR2 YSLEER. V shed 2 bases, J shed 11 bases, and the junction held 12 bases outside the gene matches. CDR3 size: 14 residues. CDR3 nucleotide sequence: TGCGCCAGCAGCCAAAACGGACGGACAGGCTCTAAGTACTTC. Its translation: CASSQNGRTGSKYF.